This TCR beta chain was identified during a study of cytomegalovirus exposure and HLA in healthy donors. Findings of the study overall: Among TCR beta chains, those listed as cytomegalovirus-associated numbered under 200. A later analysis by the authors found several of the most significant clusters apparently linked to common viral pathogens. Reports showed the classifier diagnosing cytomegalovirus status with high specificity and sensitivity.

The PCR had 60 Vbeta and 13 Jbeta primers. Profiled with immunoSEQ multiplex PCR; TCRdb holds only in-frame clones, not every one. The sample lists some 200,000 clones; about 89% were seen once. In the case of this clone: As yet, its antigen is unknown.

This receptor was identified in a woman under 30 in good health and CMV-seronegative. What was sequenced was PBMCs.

The CDR3 spells CASSQRLAGVETQYF. CDR3 nucleotide sequence: TGCGCCAGCAGCCAACGACTAGCGGGAGTTGAGACCCAGTACTTC. The chain is built from TRBV4-1 and TRBJ2-5; 12 bases fit TRBD2. The length of the CDR3 is 15 residues. Germline loops: CDR1 MGHRA, CDR2 YSYEKL. V was pared by 2 bases and J by 5 bases, with 3 bases of the junction left unmatched.